This T cell receptor (beta chain) was profiled in a study of blood T cell repertoires in COVID-19. Study information: Collection of acute and convalescent COVID-19 samples took place in the United States, Italy and Spain. PBMCs, B-cell-depleted T cells, or T cells were the source of the cDNA or gDNA that made up the material.

In the authors' methods: Amplified reference gene primers provided the basis for estimating nucleated cell counts. Repertoires were generated with immunoSEQ multiplex PCR, while TCRdb's copy carries only in-frame clones and drops some. Clone size and the V and J calls come from that table; the DNA yielded D and trimming. The data show some 87,000 clones, about four fifths seen once. The germline V and J ends were trimmed by 2 bases and 6 bases, with 17 bases remaining between them. The germline CDR1 and CDR2 sequences are MNHNS and SASEGT. This CDR3 has 16 amino acids. The chain joins TRBV6-1 to TRBJ1-5; D might be TRBD1 (5 bases). What was sequenced was peripheral blood. This sequence originates from a woman of 80 years or more with active or convalescent COVID-19. This CDR3 reads CASSENWSGSGQPQHF. The DNA of the CDR3 is TGTGCCAGCAGTGAAAACTGGTCAGGGTCAGGTCAGCCCCAGCATTTT.